Presented here are 13 T cell receptor beta chains from one specimen sequenced in a study of metastatic and nonmetastatic thyroid tumors. TCRdb used MiXCR to call clones anew from the PCR reads. The sample consists of 35,000 to 50,000 clones, 4% to 5% of them appearing once. Prior to thyroid surgery, none of the patients had received any treatment. Material: blood. Receptors originate from a female donor with papillary thyroid cancer or a benign thyroid nodule (not recorded which). Some clones in this sample may be carry-over from other donors' samples.

In its sample, this clone was seen a few times. This chain uses TRBV6-5 with TRBJ1-6; 7 bases align to TRBD1. Germline CDR1 is MNHEY and CDR2 is SVGAGI. With 4 bases clipped from V and 8 bases from J, the junction kept 8 bases outside the gene matches. CDR3 length: 15 amino acids. This CDR3 reads CASSSRQGRDSPLHF. In DNA form, the CDR3 reads TGTGCCAGCAGTTCTCGACAGGGCAGGGATTCACCCCTCCACTTT.

This clone was recorded at least ten times. Different DNA sequences within this sample yield the same CDR3. The chain couples TRBV12-3 or TRBV12-4 to TRBJ2-5; 14 bases match TRBD2. The CDR3 sequence is 17 residues long. Trimming at V came to 5 bases and at J to 5 bases, leaving 10 bases not matched to a gene. The CDR3 region has the DNA TGTGCCAGCAGTCCGGGACTAGCGGGAGAGGGGGCGGAGACCCAGTACTTC. Protein: CASSPGLAGEGAETQYF.

The V gene is TRBV20-1, the J gene TRBJ2-3; 9 nucleotides line up with TRBD1. In germline, CDR1 is DFQATT, CDR2 SNEGSKA (reference sequence). The CDR3 extends over 14 amino acids. J lost 5 bases, V lost 5 bases, and 8 bases had no gene match. In nucleotides, the CDR3 is TGCAGTGCTCCCCGGGACAGGGTGGGAGATACGCAGTATTTT. Its protein is CSAPRDRVGDTQYF.

The chain employs TRBV11-1 and TRBJ2-7; D perhaps matches TRBD1 (6 bases). Germline assignment: CDR1 SGHAT and CDR2 FQDESV (reference sequence). This CDR3 comprises 13 residues. Trimming pared 3 bases from V and 4 bases from J, leaving 10 bases between. This CDR3 reads CASSLLRGYEQYF. For the CDR3, the DNA is TGTGCCAGCAGCTTGCTCAGGGGATACGAGCAGTACTTC.

This clone was seen only a few times. The chain has TRBV20-1 and TRBJ2-1; TRBD2 agrees at 9 bases. Germline values: CDR1 DFQATT, CDR2 SNEGSKA (reference sequence). J was trimmed by 10 bases and V by 1 base; bases with no gene match: 8. CDR3 length: 14 residues. This CDR3 reads CSARGREGGGEQFF. In nucleotides, the CDR3 is TGCAGTGCTAGAGGGCGGGAGGGCGGTGGCGAGCAGTTCTTC.

This clone was counted a few times. The chain is built from TRBV28 and TRBJ1-2, with 8 positions matching TRBD1. CDR1 MDHEN and CDR2 SYDVKM come from the germline V gene. The CDR3 spans 13 residues. With 6 bases clipped from V and 8 bases from J, the junction kept 8 bases outside the gene matches. The CDR3 region has the DNA TGTGCCAGCAGACCAGGGGGCGACGGGGGCTACACCTTC. This translates into CASRPGGDGGYTF.

This clone occurred many times. The gene calls are TRBV20-1 and TRBJ1-1, with D tentatively TRBD1 (5 bases). V lost 5 bases and J lost 2, with 15 bases in between. There are 14 residues in the CDR3. CDR1 is DFQATT and CDR2 is SNEGSKA in the germline V gene (reference sequence). The CDR3 loop reads CSAPVGGSNTEAFF. CDR3 nucleotides: TGCAGTGCTCCGGTGGGGGGGAGTAACACTGAAGCTTTCTTT.

This clone was counted only a few times. Given a much more abundant clone one base away, this may be a read error. The rearrangement links TRBV29-1 to TRBJ1-2; 7 nucleotides match TRBD1. The germline gives CDR1 SQVTM, CDR2 ANQGSEA. The CDR3 runs to 15 residues. V shed 5 bases and J 7 bases; nucleotides not matched to a gene: 16. CDR3 bases: TGCAGCGTTAAAAGGAGCTTAACAGGGGTCTGTGGCTACACCTTC. Protein product: CSVKRSLTGVCGYTF.

This clone occurred many times. The rearrangement uses TRBV15 and TRBJ1-1; D possibly corresponds to TRBD1 (5 bases). Trimming cost V 0 bases and J 1 base, with 12 bases left between them. Germline V gives CDR1 LNHNV, CDR2 YYDKDF (reference sequence). The CDR3 extends over 16 amino acids. The CDR3 here is CATSRDSDMRNTEAFF. The CDR3 region has the DNA TGTGCCACCAGCAGAGATTCGGACATGCGGAACACTGAAGCTTTCTTT.

This clone was detected many times. The chain combines TRBV14 with TRBJ1-2; D is unresolved. V lost 5 bases, J lost 2 bases, and 9 bases lay in between. Germline V gene sequence: CDR1 SGHDN, CDR2 FVKESK. This CDR3 spans 13 amino acids. The CDR3 DNA reads as TGTGCCAGCAGCGAACAGAAAAACTATGGCTACACCTTC. It is translated as CASSEQKNYGYTF.

This clone has more than one count but fewer than ten. The CDR3: CASSTPSVGGFSGELFF. The CDR3 DNA follows: TGTGCCAGCAGTACGCCCTCAGTGGGCGGTTTTTCCGGGGAGCTGTTTTTT. V is TRBV28 and J is TRBJ2-2; D is unclear. V lost 5 bases and J lost 6, with 22 bases in between. Per the germline V gene, CDR1 is MDHEN and CDR2 is SYDVKM. This CDR3 region has 17 residues. Drawing the rest from reference TRBV28 and TRBJ2-2, the complete variable domain is DVKVTQSSRYLVKRTGEKVFLECVQDMDHENMFWYRQDPGLGLRLIYFSYDVKMKEKGDIPEGYSVSREKKERFSLILESASTNQTSMYLCASSTPSVGGFSGELFFGEGSRLTVL.

In its sample, this clone was seen many times. Different DNA sequences within this sample yield the same CDR3. The chain joins TRBV24-1 to TRBJ2-2; 8 nucleotides align to TRBD1. The junction had 0 bases not matched to a gene; V was cut back by 1 base and J by 3 bases. The length of the CDR3 is 15 residues. The V gene's germline CDR1 is KGHDR and CDR2 SFDVKD. The CDR3 bases are TGTGCCACCAGTGATTTACAGGGGGACACCGGGGAGCTGTTTTTT. Translated, it gives CATSDLQGDTGELFF.

This clone appeared a single time. The chain carries TRBV6-1 and TRBJ1-5; 8 bases fit TRBD1. Looked up from germline, CDR1 is MNHNS and CDR2 is SASEGT. The CDR3 runs 16 residues. V was clipped by 7 bases and J by 7 bases; unmatched bases: 15. CDR3 loop: CASNDLGQGPKQPQHF. Written as DNA, the CDR3 is TGTGCCAGCAATGACCTCGGACAGGGCCCCAAGCAGCCCCAGCATTTT.